One and the same sample provided the 26 T cell receptor beta chains below, sequenced in a study of blood T cell repertoires in COVID-19. Only in-frame clones appear in the TCRdb table, and some are missing; sequencing was by immunoSEQ multiplex PCR. The top ten hold around 1.2% of the sample, which has 150,000 to 200,000 clones, more than 85% seen once. The source material was PBMCs or T cells enriched from blood (not recorded which). The receptors shown here come from a human donor with acute COVID-19. The donor label of this sample is uncertain.

This sequence joins TRBV5-6 and TRBJ1-1; 9 nucleotides agree with TRBD1. Germline trimming cut 2 bases from V and 10 bases from J; bases unmatched to any gene: 9. Germline-derived CDR1 and CDR2 are SGHDT and YYEEEE. The CDR3 is 14 amino acids. CDR3 residues: CASSFRDREEGAFF. In DNA, the CDR3 is TGTGCCAGCAGCTTCCGGGACAGGGAAGAGGGAGCTTTCTTT.

The V gene is TRBV5-1, the J gene TRBJ1-5, with TRBD1 as a possible D gene (6 bases). V shed 3 bases and J shed 6 bases, with 13 bases lying between them. CDR3 size: 14 residues. CDR1 and CDR2 (germline): SGHRS, YFSETQ. Here the CDR3 DNA reads TGCGCCAGCAGCTGGGGGCCAGGGCCTCAGCCCCAGCATTTT. It codes for CASSWGPGPQPQHF.

This clone was counted between two and nine times. The chain recombines TRBV5-4 with TRBJ1-4; 7 nucleotides line up with TRBD1. CDR1 is SGHNT and CDR2 is YYREEE in the germline V gene (reference sequence). CDR3 length equals 14 residues. J was trimmed by 6 bases and V by 3 bases; bases with no gene match: 5. The CDR3 DNA follows: TGTGCCAGCAGCTCCACCCAGGGGGATGAAAAACTGTTTTTT. Its translation is CASSSTQGDEKLFF.

This clone has only one observation. This rearrangement joins TRBV10-3 to TRBJ2-7, with a tentative D call TRBD1 (6 bases). Per germline, CDR1 ENHRY and CDR2 SYGVKD. The V and J ends lost 5 bases and 4 bases respectively, with 9 bases between them. The CDR3 length is 12 residues. CDR3 coding DNA: TGTGCCATCAGTCCCACAGGGTACGAGCAGTACTTC. This gives the protein CAISPTGYEQYF.

The V gene is TRBV6-5, the J gene TRBJ1-1; 9 nucleotides line up with TRBD1. The ends lost 6 bases at V and 1 base at J; junction bases unmatched: 6. Germline V lookup: CDR1 MNHEY, CDR2 SVGAGI. The CDR3 covers 15 residues. For the CDR3, the DNA is TGTGCCAGCAGGGAGGACAGGGGTAGGAACACTGAAGCTTTCTTT. Protein product: CASREDRGRNTEAFF.

Worth noting for this clone: Other nucleotide sequences in the sample specify the same CDR3. This rearrangement joins TRBV30 to TRBJ2-5, with 8 bases that match TRBD2. Germline-derived CDR1 and CDR2 are GTSNPN and SVGIG (reference sequence). Unmatched junction bases numbered 5, after V lost 0 bases and J lost 5 bases. The CDR3 consists of 14 residues. In DNA form, the CDR3 reads TGTGCCTGGAGTGTACGGGGGGGCGAGGAGACCCAGTACTTC. Its translation is CAWSVRGGEETQYF. The full variable domain, its missing parts supplied by reference TRBV30 and TRBJ2-5, is SQTIHQWPATLVQPVGSPLSLECTVEGTSNPNLYWYRQAAGRGLQLLFYSVGIGQISSEVPQNLSASRPQDRQFILSSKKLLLSDSGFYLCAWSVRGGEETQYFGPGTRLLVL.

The chain has TRBV27 and TRBJ2-3; a possible D gene is TRBD1 (6 bases). Germline loops: CDR1 MNHEY, CDR2 SMNVEV (reference sequence). This CDR3 has 17 amino acids. The V gene lost 0 bases and the J gene lost 1 base, with 14 bases spanning the gap. The CDR3, as DNA: TGTGCCAGCAGTTTATCGAAGAGGGGGAGAGGCACAGATACGCAGTATTTT. As protein: CASSLSKRGRGTDTQYF.

This rearrangement joins TRBV20-1 to TRBJ2-3; tentative D call: TRBD2 (5 bases). The CDR3 covers 14 residues. The V and J ends lost 3 bases and 4 bases respectively, with 14 bases between them. Germline V gene lookup returns CDR1 DFQATT and CDR2 SNEGSKA (reference sequence). As DNA, the CDR3 is TGCAGTGCTAGTTCCAGCGGCGCTGCAGATACGCAGTATTTT. The encoded protein is CSASSSGAADTQYF.

V is TRBV4-3 and J is TRBJ1-4; no clear D gene. This CDR3 region has 15 residues. CDR1 LGHNA and CDR2 YSLEER come from the germline V gene. V lost 3 bases to trimming and J lost 5 bases, with 13 bases between them. This CDR3 is CASSHHRVLNEKLFF. The CDR3 nucleotides read TGCGCCAGCAGCCACCACCGGGTACTAAATGAAAAACTGTTTTTT.

The J gene is TRBJ1-2, the V gene TRBV6-5; TRBD1 matches 9 bases. Losses at the gene ends were 7 bases for V and 4 bases for J; bases not matched to a gene: 4. Germline CDR1 reads MNHEY; CDR2 reads SVGAGI. The CDR3 sequence is 13 residues long. This CDR3 is CASTGDRAYGYTF. CDR3 coding DNA: TGTGCCAGCACCGGGGACAGGGCCTATGGCTACACCTTC.

The CDR3 here is CASSKQAVGGHEQYF. As DNA, the CDR3 is TGTGCCAGCAGCAAACAGGCAGTCGGCGGCCACGAGCAGTACTTC. This chain uses TRBV2 with TRBJ2-7; tentative D call: TRBD1 (5 bases). The CDR3 sequence is 15 residues long. Germline CDR1 SNHLY, CDR2 FYNNEI. V was pared by 6 bases and J by 5 bases, with 20 bases between.

This clone has a handful of counts. This chain joins TRBV5-1 and TRBJ1-1; D is perhaps TRBD1 (6 bases). The CDR3 contains 14 residues. Germline-derived CDR1 and CDR2 are SGHRS and YFSETQ. The V end was cut by 4 bases, the J end by 0 bases, with 10 bases between. The chain's CDR3 is CASSTGQMNTEAFF. In nucleotides, the CDR3 is TGCGCCAGCAGCACTGGACAGATGAACACTGAAGCTTTCTTT. Combining the CDR3 with reference TRBV5-1 and TRBJ1-1 gives the whole variable domain KAGVTQTPRYLIKTRGQQVTLSCSPISGHRSVSWYQQTPGQGLQFLFEYFSETQRNKGNFPGRFSGRQFSNSRSEMNVSTLELGDSALYLCASSTGQMNTEAFFGQGTRLTVV.

This clone was observed a few times. The rearrangement uses TRBV18 and TRBJ2-3, with 7 bases matching TRBD1. The V gene end was trimmed by 3 bases and the J gene end by 2 bases; junction bases not matched to a gene: 5. The CDR3 totals 15 residues. Germline lookup yields CDR1 KGHSH and CDR2 LQKENI. CDR3 nucleotide sequence: TGTGCCAGCTCACCCGGGACAGCTAACACAGATACGCAGTATTTT. This translates into CASSPGTANTDTQYF. The variable domain in full, completed from reference TRBV18 and TRBJ2-3, reads NAGVMQNPRHLVRRRGQEARLRCSPMKGHSHVYWYRQLPEEGLKFMVYLQKENIIDESGMPKERFSAEFPKEGPSILRIQQVVRGDSAAYFCASSPGTANTDTQYFGPGTRLTVL.

This clone was seen once. The rearrangement uses TRBV9 and TRBJ2-2; 13 positions agree with TRBD2. The CDR3 spans 17 residues. J was trimmed by 9 bases and V by 1 base; bases with no gene match: 9. Looked up from germline, CDR1 is SGDLS and CDR2 is YYNGEE. CDR3 nucleotides: TGTGCCAGCAGCGTAACCCCACTAGCGGGGGGGCTAAGGGAGCTGTTTTTT. It specifies CASSVTPLAGGLRELFF.

The V and J genes are TRBV7-9 and TRBJ2-7, with 8 bases matching TRBD1. V was pared by 4 bases and J by 2 bases, with 13 bases of the junction left unmatched. Per germline, CDR1 SEHNR and CDR2 FQNEAQ (reference sequence). The CDR3 sequence is 17 residues long. DNA of the CDR3: TGTGCCAGCAGCTCTCAAACTGGGGGACAGGCAGCCTACGAGCAGTACTTC. Translating it yields CASSSQTGGQAAYEQYF.

The chain combines TRBV19 with TRBJ2-6; the D gene is possibly TRBD1 (5 bases). From germline, CDR1 is LNHDA and CDR2 SQIVND (reference sequence). This CDR3 spans 18 amino acids. Trimming shortened V by 5 bases and J by 0 bases, and 17 bases separated the two germline ends. The CDR3 nucleotides read TGTGCCAGTAGTGCCGAGACGACAGTTCTCTCTGGGGCCAACGTCCTGACTTTC. It yields the protein CASSAETTVLSGANVLTF.

V usage is TRBV30 and J usage is TRBJ2-5, with 9 nucleotides matching TRBD2. The junction had 13 bases not matched to a gene; V was cut back by 5 bases and J by 9 bases. This CDR3 comprises 14 residues. The germline gives CDR1 GTSNPN, CDR2 SVGIG (reference sequence). For the CDR3, the DNA is TGTGCCTGGGCGGGGGGGCCTAGCCGAGAATCCCAGTACTTC. Residues: CAWAGGPSRESQYF. The full variable domain, rest sourced from reference TRBV30 and TRBJ2-5, is SQTIHQWPATLVQPVGSPLSLECTVEGTSNPNLYWYRQAAGRGLQLLFYSVGIGQISSEVPQNLSASRPQDRQFILSSKKLLLSDSGFYLCAWAGGPSRESQYFGPGTRLLVL.

This rearrangement joins TRBV19 to TRBJ1-2; D is perhaps TRBD1 (6 bases). Trimming cost V 6 bases and J 4 bases, with 9 bases left between them. The CDR3 extends over 12 amino acids. The germline gives CDR1 LNHDA, CDR2 SQIVND (reference sequence). The CDR3 DNA reads TGTGCCAGTAGCTGGACAGTCTATGGCTACACCTTC. Translated, it gives CASSWTVYGYTF.

This sequence joins TRBV7-6 and TRBJ1-4; TRBD1 agrees at 9 bases. CDR3 size: 14 residues. With V trimmed by 5 bases and J by 7 bases, 5 bases remained unmatched. Germline loops: CDR1 SGHVS, CDR2 FNYEAQ. This CDR3 is CASSPPGQGEKLFF. CDR3 in DNA: TGTGCCAGCAGCCCCCCGGGACAGGGTGAAAAACTGTTTTTT.

V gene TRBV28 combines with J gene TRBJ1-4, with a weak D call TRBD1 (5 bases). Germline CDR1 and CDR2: MDHEN and SYDVKM. V lost 6 bases and J 9 bases, leaving 11 bases between the germline ends. There are 12 residues in the CDR3. CDR3 coding DNA: TGTGCCAGCAGCACTGGGGGGAAAAAACTGTTTTTT. It translates to CASSTGGKKLFF. Full variable domain (remainder filled in from reference TRBV28 and TRBJ1-4): DVKVTQSSRYLVKRTGEKVFLECVQDMDHENMFWYRQDPGLGLRLIYFSYDVKMKEKGDIPEGYSVSREKKERFSLILESASTNQTSMYLCASSTGGKKLFFGSGTQLSVL.

This clone was found once. The chain joins TRBV19 to TRBJ1-1; the D gene is possibly TRBD1 (5 bases). Germline V gene lookup returns CDR1 LNHDA and CDR2 SQIVND (reference sequence). Deletions cut 11 bases from V and 5 bases from J, with 15 bases between. This CDR3 region has 12 residues. DNA of the CDR3: TGTGCCTGCCGCCGGGGGGTAACTGAAGCTTTCTTT. Its translation: CACRRGVTEAFF.

The rearrangement links TRBV2 to TRBJ2-3; the match to TRBD2 covers 12 bases. After removal of 8 bases from V and 3 bases from J, the junction contained 6 bases not matched to a gene. The germline V gene encodes CDR1 SNHLY and CDR2 FYNNEI. The CDR3 loop spans 15 amino acids. The CDR3 nucleotides are TGTGCCAGCGTACCTCTAGCGGGGGGGACAGATACGCAGTATTTT. The encoded protein is CASVPLAGGTDTQYF. The full variable domain, in which reference TRBV2 and TRBJ2-3 provide the parts outside the CDR3, is EPEVTQTPSHQVTQMGQEVILRCVPISNHLYFYWYRQILGQKVEFLVSFYNNEISEKSEIFDDQFSVERPDGSNFTLKIRSTKLEDSAMYFCASVPLAGGTDTQYFGPGTRLTVL.

This sequence joins TRBV10-3 and TRBJ1-1, with D tentatively TRBD1 (6 bases). V gave up 5 bases and J gave up 5 bases, with 12 bases separating them. CDR1 is ENHRY, CDR2 SYGVKD, per germline. CDR3 length: 13 amino acids. For the CDR3, the DNA is TGTGCCATCAGTCGGGACACCCAAACTGAAGCTTTCTTT. Its protein product is CAISRDTQTEAFF.

The chain carries TRBV9 and TRBJ1-4; a possible D gene is TRBD1 (5 bases). The CDR3 covers 15 residues. Trimming stripped 4 bases from V and 2 bases from J, with 12 bases between. The germline CDR1 and CDR2 sequences are SGDLS and YYNGEE. CDR3 sequence reads: CASSPKGLTNEKLFF. DNA of the CDR3: TGTGCCAGCAGCCCCAAGGGACTTACTAATGAAAAACTGTTTTTT.

CDR3 nucleotide sequence: TGTGCCAGCAGTCTGGGGACAGGGGTTGGCACCGGGGAGCTGTTTTTT. Amino acid sequence: CASSLGTGVGTGELFF. This chain uses TRBV27 with TRBJ2-2, with 10 bases matching TRBD1. Germline CDR1 and CDR2: MNHEY and SMNVEV (reference sequence). The CDR3 has 16 residues. The V segment lost 5 bases and the J segment 4 bases; nucleotides outside the gene matches: 7.

The chain joins TRBV2 to TRBJ1-3, with 9 bases that match TRBD1. Per germline, CDR1 SNHLY and CDR2 FYNNEI. V shed 6 bases and J 4 bases; nucleotides not matched to a gene: 10. This CDR3 spans 16 amino acids. The CDR3, as DNA: TGTGCCAGCAGACCCGGGACAGGGAGAAGCGGAAACACCATATATTTT. It codes for CASRPGTGRSGNTIYF.